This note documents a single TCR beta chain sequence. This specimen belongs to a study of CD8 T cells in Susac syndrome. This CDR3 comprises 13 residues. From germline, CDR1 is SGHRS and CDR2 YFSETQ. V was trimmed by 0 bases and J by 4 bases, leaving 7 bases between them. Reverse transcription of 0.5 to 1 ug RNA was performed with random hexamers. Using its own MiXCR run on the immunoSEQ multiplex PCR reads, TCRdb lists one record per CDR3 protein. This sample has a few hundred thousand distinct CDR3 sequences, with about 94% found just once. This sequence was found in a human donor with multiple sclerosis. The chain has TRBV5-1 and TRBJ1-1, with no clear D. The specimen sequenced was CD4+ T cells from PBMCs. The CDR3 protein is CASSLVHITEAFF. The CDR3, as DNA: TGCGCCAGCAGCTTGGTTCACATCACTGAAGCTTTCTTT.